This T cell receptor beta chain originates from a study of cytomegalovirus exposure and HLA in healthy donors. The study ran its PCR with 60 Vbeta and 13 Jbeta primers. Produced via immunoSEQ multiplex PCR; TCRdb's table is partial and in-frame only. This sample carries some 200,000 clones, approximately 70% of them seen once, and the ten largest clones take 1.8%. The CDR3 spans 15 residues. Germline V gene sequence: CDR1 MGHRA, CDR2 YSYEKL. The V and J ends lost 4 bases and 0 bases, in that order; junction bases with no gene match: 4. V and J are TRBV4-1 and TRBJ2-7; TRBD2 agrees at 9 bases. This receptor was obtained from a woman in her 30s in good health and CMV-seronegative. Sequencing input: PBMCs. This CDR3 is CASSLHSGSSYEQYF. The CDR3 bases are TGCGCCAGCAGCCTCCATAGCGGGAGCTCCTACGAGCAGTACTTC.